This T cell receptor (beta chain) was sequenced during a study of identical twins. TCRdb ran MiXCR on the 5' RACE reads and lists one entry per CDR3 protein. The sample includes roughly 500,000 distinct CDR3 sequences, about 20% of them seen just once. CDR3 length: 15 residues. V gave up 1 base and J gave up 2 bases; unmatched junction bases: 4. This clonotype occurred a few times. Antigen specificity is unknown. Findings and caveats of the study: The study found weaker excess twin sharing in beta out-of-frame sequences.

This sample also appeared in a second study, on T cells expressing NK-cell markers. That source notes: From sorted CD3+CD56+NKG2C+, CD3+CD56+NKG2C- and CD3+CD56-NKG2C+ T cells came the TCR beta repertoires. The share of CD8+ T cells held by dominant NKG2C+ clonotypes was 1.0-7.0% in roughly 6 donors.

This receptor was obtained from a woman aged 18-35 years in good health. Material for sequencing was CD4+ T cells sorted from blood. The chain has TRBV12-3 or TRBV12-4 and TRBJ1-2; 7 nucleotides match TRBD1. CDR3 nucleotide sequence: TGTGCCAGCAGTTTAGGGTACAGGGGAAACTATGGCTACACCTTC. As protein: CASSLGYRGNYGYTF.